This record covers a single T cell receptor (beta chain). This specimen belongs to a study of control samples from healthy donors and cancer patients. The CDR3 sequence is 14 residues long. The V end was cut by 5 bases, the J end by 5 bases, with 15 bases between. The germline CDR1 and CDR2 sequences are SGHTA and FQGTGA. Assay: immunoSEQ multiplex PCR; the TCRdb copy retains only in-frame clones and omits some. The table records about 60,000 clones, approximately 85% of them present only once. The sample was blood. The source of this sequence is a man aged 40-50 years in good health. V gene TRBV7-3 combines with J gene TRBJ1-2; D may be TRBD1 (6 bases). The CDR3, as DNA: TGTGCCAGCAGCCCAACTGGGGGGCGTTATGGCTACACCTTC. It yields the protein CASSPTGGRYGYTF. Drawing the rest from reference TRBV7-3 and TRBJ1-2, the complete variable domain is GAGVSQTPSNKVTEKGKYVELRCDPISGHTALYWYRQSLGQGPEFLIYFQGTGAADDSGLPNDRFFAVRPEGSVSTLKIQRTERGDSAVYLCASSPTGGRYGYTFGSGTRLTVV.